Following are 21 T cell receptor beta chains from one sample sequenced in a study of T cells expressing NK-cell markers. TCRdb reprocessed the 5' RACE reads and keeps a single row for each CDR3 protein, giving no DNA. The repertoire table contains 150,000 or so distinct CDR3 sequences. Material for sequencing was blood T cells: a sorted CD56 or NKG2C T cell subset, CD4+ or CD8+ T cells, or bulk PBMC T cells (not recorded which). These receptors were taken from a woman in her forties or fifties in good health.

V usage is TRBV9 and J usage is TRBJ2-1; TCRdb gives TRBD2 as the D gene, but with no DNA this cannot be confirmed. CDR1 and CDR2 from the germline V gene are SGDLS and YYNGEE. The CDR3 totals 16 residues. The CDR3 region is CASSDRTSGVNNEQFF.

The chain carries TRBV29-1 and TRBJ2-5; as DNA is missing, the TRBD2 call by TCRdb cannot be tested. The CDR3 covers 15 residues. Per the germline V gene, CDR1 is SQVTM and CDR2 is ANQGSEA. This chain's CDR3 is CSVEQTSGSLETQYF.

V gene TRBV7-2 combines with J gene TRBJ2-5; the D gene TCRdb calls, TRBD2, cannot be checked with no DNA. This CDR3 spans 16 amino acids. Germline assignment: CDR1 SGHTA and CDR2 FQGNSA. CDR3 loop: CASSLVLGSLEETQYF.

This sequence joins TRBV20-1 and TRBJ1-5; the TRBD1 assignment by TCRdb is unverifiable without DNA. This CDR3 is 13 amino acids long. Germline V lookup: CDR1 DFQATT, CDR2 SNEGSKA (reference sequence). The CDR3 here is CSARGGRNQPQHF.

The chain uses TRBV12-3 or TRBV12-4 and TRBJ1-5. The CDR3 spans 13 residues. CDR3 protein: CASSLAVGQPQHF.

The chain combines TRBV30 with TRBJ2-1; TCRdb's assignment of TRBD2 cannot be checked, as there is no DNA. Germline CDR1 is GTSNPN and CDR2 is SVGIG (reference sequence). CDR3 size: 15 residues. The CDR3 loop reads CAWSDLAGTSNEQFF.

This CDR3 is CASNEGGLHNEQFF. The genes are TRBV3-1 and TRBJ2-1. This CDR3 has 14 residues. Germline CDR1 and CDR2: LGHDT and YNNKEL (reference sequence).

The chain carries TRBV10-2 and TRBJ2-3. CDR1 WSHSY and CDR2 SAAADI come from the germline V gene. This CDR3 region has 14 residues. This CDR3 is CASSEHSLTDTQYF.

The V call is TRBV20-1, the J call TRBJ1-5; TCRdb outputs TRBD1, but without DNA this stays unchecked. Germline V gene sequence: CDR1 DFQATT, CDR2 SNEGSKA (reference sequence). This CDR3 is 16 amino acids long. CDR3 in amino acids: CSARPLLQGSNQPQHF.

The genes are TRBV5-1 and TRBJ1-1; checking the TCRdb D call of TRBD1 is not possible without DNA. From germline, CDR1 is SGHRS and CDR2 YFSETQ. The length of the CDR3 is 16 residues. CDR3: CASSPDRGQVVTEAFF.

This chain joins TRBV7-9 and TRBJ2-5; lacking DNA, the TRBD1 call made by TCRdb goes unchecked. Germline assignment: CDR1 SEHNR and CDR2 FQNEAQ (reference sequence). CDR3 size: 15 residues. CDR3 sequence reads: CASSLYQGLQETQYF.

This chain connects TRBV29-1 to TRBJ1-2. Germline CDR1 reads SQVTM; CDR2 reads ANQGSEA. The CDR3 contains 13 residues. This CDR3 is CSVLLSLNYGYTF.

This chain's CDR3 is CASSQVTGGGQYF. The rearrangement uses TRBV4-1 and TRBJ2-5; there is no DNA to check the TCRdb D call of TRBD1. This CDR3 is built from 13 residues. Germline loops: CDR1 MGHRA, CDR2 YSYEKL.

The CDR3 loop is CSGYGPSSYEQYF. The chain couples TRBV29-1 to TRBJ2-7. Germline V CDR1 and CDR2: SQVTM, ANQGSEA. This CDR3 has 13 amino acids.

The chain uses TRBV3-1 and TRBJ2-1. The CDR3 extends over 14 amino acids. Germline lookup yields CDR1 LGHDT and CDR2 YNNKEL (reference sequence). The CDR3 loop reads CASSQASFYNEQFF.

This sequence joins TRBV20-1 and TRBJ2-7; no DNA is available, so the TRBD2 call from TCRdb remains unchecked. Looked up from germline, CDR1 is DFQATT and CDR2 is SNEGSKA (reference sequence). The CDR3 extends over 16 amino acids. CDR3 protein: CSARDTAGGHVYEQYF.

The chain couples TRBV9 to TRBJ2-5; the TRBD2 assignment by TCRdb is unverifiable without DNA. CDR3 size: 13 residues. CDR1 is SGDLS, CDR2 YYNGEE, per germline. The CDR3 loop is CASSVGQGGTQYF.

The V gene is TRBV29-1, the J gene TRBJ2-1; checking the TCRdb D call of TRBD2 is not possible without DNA. Per the germline V gene, CDR1 is SQVTM and CDR2 is ANQGSEA. The CDR3 runs to 11 residues. The CDR3 sequence: CSVEISGRQLF.

The chain couples TRBV20-1 to TRBJ2-1; as DNA is missing, the TRBD2 call by TCRdb cannot be tested. The length of the CDR3 is 19 residues. CDR1 DFQATT and CDR2 SNEGSKA come from the germline V gene (reference sequence). Here the CDR3 reads CSARATSSGRPRSYNEQFF.

V gene TRBV12-3 or TRBV12-4 combines with J gene TRBJ1-2. The CDR3 sequence is 13 residues long. The chain's CDR3 is CASSLTTNYGYTF.

The V and J genes are TRBV15 and TRBJ2-1; with no DNA, the TCRdb D assignment of TRBD2 cannot be verified. This CDR3 region has 15 residues. CDR1 is LNHNV and CDR2 is YYDKDF in the germline V gene (reference sequence). CDR3 region: CATSRVSGTYNEQFF.